Listed below are T cell receptor beta chains from one sample, sequenced in a study of response to subunit inactivated influenza vaccine. TCRdb analysed the RT-PCR reads with MiXCR anew, one entry per CDR3 protein. The sample holds hundreds of thousands of distinct CDR3 sequences; approximately 10% are singletons and the top ten take around 10%. This sample was shared with a second study, whose subject was T cells expressing NK-cell markers.

The sequences come from PBMCs from blood, collected on the day of vaccination. These receptor sequences come from a man in his fifties or sixties who received an inactivated influenza vaccine. Both conserved end residues are part of each CDR3. Each record gives: D gene, J gene, clone size, V gene, CDR3 protein, CDR3 DNA. A D gene is named only where the DNA matches it firmly. Clone size is not always given. Where it is, it says once, few, many or a class for expanded clones.

TRBD1 | TRBJ2-5 | - | TRBV11-2 | CASSISRGRETQYF | TGTGCCAGCAGCATAAGCAGGGGGCGAGAGACCCAGTACTTC
- | TRBJ2-7 | few | TRBV7-2 | CASSPSWRGHEQYF | TGTGCCAGCAGCCCTTCGTGGCGGGGCCACGAGCAGTACTTC
- | TRBJ2-3 | - | TRBV18 | CASSPAGTSDTQYF | TGTGCCAGCTCACCGGCAGGGACCTCAGATACGCAGTATTTT
TRBD2 | TRBJ2-1 | few | TRBV3-1 | CASSRTSGRGHEQFF | TGTGCCAGCAGCAGGACTAGCGGGAGGGGCCATGAGCAGTTCTTC
- | TRBJ1-1 | few | TRBV5-1 | CASSLNEGVNTEAFF | TGCGCCAGCAGCTTGAACGAGGGGGTGAACACTGAAGCTTTCTTT
TRBD2 | TRBJ2-5 | few | TRBV5-1 | CASSPRPSGRSETQYF | TGCGCCAGCAGCCCGAGGCCTAGCGGGAGATCGGAGACCCAGTACTTC
- | TRBJ1-1 | few | TRBV28 | CASSPTGDVNTEAFF | TGTGCCAGCAGCCCCACAGGCGATGTGAACACTGAAGCTTTCTTT
TRBD1 | TRBJ1-1 | - | TRBV19 | CASSMTGDTEAFF | TGTGCCAGTAGTATGACAGGGGACACTGAAGCTTTCTTT
- | TRBJ2-1 | - | TRBV12-3/TRBV12-4 | CASSLIHNEQFF | TGTGCCAGCAGTTTAATCCACAATGAGCAGTTCTTC
TRBD2 | TRBJ2-4 | - | TRBV7-2 | CASSLAVTSGGKNIQYF | TGTGCCAGCAGCTTAGCGGTGACTAGCGGGGGGAAAAACATTCAGTACTTC
- | TRBJ2-1 | many | TRBV5-1 | CASNDPLNYNEQFF | TGCGCCAGCAATGACCCCCTTAACTACAATGAGCAGTTCTTC
- | TRBJ1-3 | few | TRBV20-1 | CSARSGPGNTIYF | TGCAGTGCTAGGAGTGGTCCTGGAAACACCATATATTTT
TRBD2 | TRBJ2-5 | few | TRBV7-9 | CASSLASGRGQETQYF | TGTGCCAGCAGCTTAGCTTCAGGGAGGGGACAAGAGACCCAGTACTTC
- | TRBJ2-1 | many | TRBV12-3/TRBV12-4 | CASGPGNEQFF | TGTGCCAGCGGGCCAGGAAATGAGCAGTTCTTC
TRBD1 | TRBJ2-3 | - | TRBV28 | CASTTGTGVTDTQYF | TGTGCCAGCACTACCGGGACAGGGGTTACAGATACGCAGTATTTT
TRBD1 | TRBJ1-6 | - | TRBV7-9 | CASSLEVNRGLASPLHF | TGTGCCAGCAGCTTAGAGGTCAACAGGGGGCTAGCTTCACCCCTCCACTTT
- | TRBJ1-5 | - | TRBV4-1 | CASSQVLNQPQHF | TGCGCCAGCAGCCAAGTTCTAAATCAGCCCCAGCATTTT
TRBD1 | TRBJ1-4 | - | TRBV20-1 | CSAFRGTTNEKLFF | TGCAGTGCTTTCAGGGGGACAACTAATGAAAAACTGTTTTTT
- | TRBJ1-1 | few | TRBV4-1 | CASSIRTANTEAFF | TGCGCCAGCAGCATCCGGACAGCGAACACTGAAGCTTTCTTT
- | TRBJ2-5 | - | TRBV2 | CASTALGGDQETQYF | TGTGCCAGCACCGCGCTGGGCGGGGACCAAGAGACCCAGTACTTC
- | TRBJ2-3 | few | TRBV15 | CATSNTVQQGNTQYF | TGTGCCACCAGCAACACAGTCCAGCAGGGAAATACGCAGTATTTT
TRBD2 | TRBJ2-1 | - | TRBV7-2 | CASSYLPGLADNEQFF | TGTGCCAGCAGCTATCTTCCGGGACTAGCGGACAATGAGCAGTTCTTC
- | TRBJ2-1 | few | TRBV4-3 | CASSQAVGLVNEQFF | TGCGCCAGCAGCCAAGCAGTTGGGCTAGTAAATGAGCAGTTCTTC
- | TRBJ1-1 | - | TRBV18 | CASSPTEADGAFF | TGTGCCAGCTCACCAACAGAGGCCGACGGGGCTTTCTTT
TRBD1 | TRBJ1-6 | few | TRBV12-3/TRBV12-4 | CASRRDRGSPLHF | TGTGCCAGCAGAAGGGACAGGGGGTCACCCCTCCACTTT
TRBD2 | TRBJ2-1 | many | TRBV12-3/TRBV12-4 | CASSNLAGGSNEQFF | TGTGCCAGCAGCAATCTAGCGGGGGGTAGCAATGAGCAGTTCTTC
TRBD2 | TRBJ2-1 | - | TRBV11-3 | CASSPSTSGSVNEQFF | TGTGCCAGCAGCCCCTCGACTAGCGGGAGCGTGAATGAGCAGTTCTTC
- | TRBJ1-5 | many | TRBV5-1 | CASSFGRYNQPQHF | TGCGCCAGCAGCTTTGGACGGTACAATCAGCCCCAGCATTTT
- | TRBJ2-2 | - | TRBV5-4 | CASSQAGGFGELFF | TGTGCCAGCAGCCAGGCAGGTGGATTCGGGGAGCTGTTTTTT
- | TRBJ1-5 | few | TRBV6-2/TRBV6-3 | CASSYEVTNQPQHF | TGTGCCAGCAGTTATGAGGTAACAAATCAGCCCCAGCATTTT
TRBD1 | TRBJ1-1 | many | TRBV4-1 | CASSETGEGTEAFF | TGCGCCAGCAGCGAAACAGGGGAGGGGACTGAAGCTTTCTTT
- | TRBJ2-3 | - | TRBV7-2 | CASSWAGASTDTQYF | TGTGCCAGCAGCTGGGCAGGGGCTAGCACAGATACGCAGTATTTT
- | TRBJ1-5 | few | TRBV15 | CATSRVQNNQPQHF | TGTGCCACCAGCAGAGTTCAGAACAATCAGCCCCAGCATTTT
TRBD2 | TRBJ2-5 | - | TRBV20-1 | CSARSWLAEETQYF | TGCAGTGCTAGAAGTTGGCTAGCGGAAGAGACCCAGTACTTC
- | TRBJ2-4 | few | TRBV30 | CAWSRPPGNIQYF | TGTGCCTGGAGTCGCCCCCCGGGGAACATTCAGTACTTC
- | TRBJ1-2 | - | TRBV28 | CASSKTTGRGYTF | TGTGCCAGCAGCAAGACGACAGGCCGCGGCTACACCTTC
- | TRBJ2-3 | - | TRBV9 | CASSEATGNTQYF | TGTGCCAGCAGCGAGGCAACAGGGAATACGCAGTATTTT
- | TRBJ1-5 | - | TRBV10-3 | CAISESTVSNQPQHF | TGTGCCATCAGTGAGTCGACAGTGAGCAATCAGCCCCAGCATTTT
- | TRBJ1-1 | few | TRBV6-2/TRBV6-3 | CASSYYTGPKGTEAFF | TGTGCCAGCAGTTACTATACCGGGCCCAAGGGCACTGAAGCTTTCTTT
- | TRBJ2-2 | many | TRBV24-1 | CATSDWQLTGELFF | TGTGCCACCAGTGATTGGCAGCTGACAGGGGAGCTGTTTTTT
- | TRBJ2-4 | - | TRBV6-2/TRBV6-3 | CASSKQLAKNIQYF | TGTGCCAGCAGTAAACAGCTAGCCAAAAACATTCAGTACTTC
TRBD1 | TRBJ2-1 | few | TRBV7-9 | CASSLDRGQSYNEQFF | TGTGCCAGCAGCTTAGACAGGGGGCAGTCCTACAATGAGCAGTTCTTC
- | TRBJ2-5 | few | TRBV16 | CASSQFSGRETQYF | TGTGCCAGCAGCCAATTTTCGGGGAGAGAGACCCAGTACTTC
TRBD1 | TRBJ2-5 | few | TRBV29-1 | CSVARAGGRETQYF | TGCAGCGTTGCTAGGGCAGGGGGCCGGGAGACCCAGTACTTC